This is a list of T cell receptor beta chains from one sample in a study of siplizumab effects on memory and regulatory T cells. Clones were read by immunoSEQ multiplex PCR, and TCRdb kept only the in-frame ones, dropping some. This sample has fewer than 110,000 clones, with about nine tenths found just once. Sequenced input: non-Treg CD4+ T cells sorted from blood. Receptors originate from a human donor in good health. Both conserved end residues are part of each CDR3. Clone size is shown for a subset of rows, as once, few, many or a class of expanded clone.

j_call clone_size v_call cdr3_aa
TRBJ2-1 - TRBV6-5 CASSKTRLGNEQFF
TRBJ2-7 - TRBV18 CASSPGTGGVSFHEQYF
TRBJ2-7 - TRBV6-1 CASSETYEQYF
TRBJ2-4 - TRBV11-2 CASSLEPAYGVKNIQYF
TRBJ1-2 - TRBV5-1 CASTPDTGYGYTF
TRBJ2-6 - TRBV30 CAWSVQAGANVLTF
TRBJ2-2 - TRBV7-3 CASSLTSGNPWGTGELFF
TRBJ2-7 - TRBV7-6 CASSLSWFYEQYF
TRBJ1-2 - TRBV9 CASSDNSGYTF
TRBJ1-3 - TRBV5-4 CASSPRPDRPGNTIYF
TRBJ2-1 - TRBV15 CATSYLAELYNEQFF
TRBJ2-1 - TRBV7-8 CASRLLAGVRNEQFF
TRBJ1-5 few TRBV7-6 CASSLAGGTESSNQPQHF
TRBJ1-5 - TRBV6-5 CASRGTGQNQPQHF
TRBJ2-2 once TRBV4-1 CASSQSSANTGELFF
TRBJ1-2 - TRBV29-1 CSVEVVRGGGYTF
TRBJ1-2 - TRBV28 CASSNLTPANYGYTF
TRBJ2-7 - TRBV29-1 CSVAAGPYEQYF
TRBJ1-1 - TRBV10-3 CAIRGTGDGTEAFF
TRBJ2-1 - TRBV5-1 CASSGRESDEQFF
TRBJ1-2 - TRBV4-1 CASSQEEGTYGYTF
TRBJ1-1 - TRBV6-1 CASSGQRNAEAFF
TRBJ2-3 - TRBV14 CASSQVWAGYTDTQYF
TRBJ1-5 - TRBV10-3 CAISDHTDGQPQHF
TRBJ2-3 - TRBV28 CASSRANTDTQYF
TRBJ2-4 - TRBV29-1 CSVSESAGNIQYF
TRBJ2-1 - TRBV4-3 CASSQGLADNEQFF
TRBJ2-5 - TRBV6-5 CASRHRGRQETQYF
TRBJ2-3 - TRBV5-1 CASSLVLAGAGDTQYF